This TCR beta chain was observed in a study of blood T cell repertoires in COVID-19. The overall study: Samples representing acute and convalescent COVID-19 were sourced from the United States, Italy and Spain. Sources were T cells, B-cell-depleted T cells, or PBMCs; the material itself was cDNA or gDNA.

The CDR3 extends over 11 amino acids. The germline gives CDR1 LGHDT, CDR2 YNNKEL (reference sequence). V lost 1 base to trimming and J lost 6 bases, with 4 bases between them. As handled by the study authors: Researchers report that nucleated cell counts were estimated from reference gene primer amplification. Repertoires were generated with immunoSEQ multiplex PCR, while TCRdb's copy carries only in-frame clones and drops some. The DNA was the basis for D and trimming; V, J and clone size are from that table. Of around 30,000 clones listed, about 88% are singletons. The clonotype originates from a human donor with active COVID-19. The donor label of this sample is uncertain. This sequence joins TRBV3-1 (or the pseudogene TRBV3-2) and TRBJ2-7, with D hard to call. Sequencing used peripheral blood. CDR3 region: CASSQVGEQYF. In nucleotides, the CDR3 is TGTGCCAGCAGCCAAGTCGGCGAGCAGTACTTC.